This T cell receptor beta chain was retrieved from a study of cytomegalovirus exposure and HLA in healthy donors (dated by TCRdb to about 2017). Background on the whole study: An earlier analysis of some 550 of the donors reported more than 250 Gb of sequence data and 120 million or so unique TCR beta sequences from about 200 million T cells. Roughly 300 gigabases of sequencing data and approximately 80 million unique TCR sequences were included in an early release covering 550 to 650 HLA-typed donors. The genetic ancestry cluster associated with self-reported Caucasian donors included 81% of the 300 to 450 genotyped donors. The study aimed to test whether cataloging public T cell receptors could reveal signatures of past pathogen exposure. The T cell repertoires of around 730 subjects were profiled by immunosequencing and related to cytomegalovirus serostatus. In addition to the first cohort of 666 subjects, a separate validation cohort of 120 different subjects was used. The study combined high-throughput TCR immunosequencing, statistical association of individual TCRs with disease status, and machine learning to predict cytomegalovirus infection status. To study patterns of TCR occurrence, a later analysis re-analyzed previously published TCR beta repertoires from 650 to 750 donors and added high-resolution HLA genotyping. In the later analysis, no new phenotypic data were used to find candidate immune exposures; instead, reliance was placed on TCR beta sequences and their occurrence across donors. In an earlier analysis of 587 of the donors, high-throughput TCR beta sequencing was used to judge whether each TCR beta V gene segment behaved as functional or pseudogenic. Donor age, sex, ethnicity and CMV serostatus were compiled alongside the repertoire data. Genome-wide SNP genotypes for about 55% of the roughly 670 donors were used in a later genetic analysis, which treated that subset as a discovery cohort. Every discovery cohort repertoire had been produced on one sequencing platform. Both class I and class II loci were covered by HLA typing, at four-digit resolution. The number of typed donors differed by locus: roughly 629-630 for A, B, C, DRB1 and DQB1; approximately 520 for DQA1; 606 for DPA1; and approximately 450 for DPB1. About five DR-DQ haplotypes were handled as single units for association and clustering, since linkage in the cohort was strong. Among around 400 genotyped donors of the cohort, an average of approximately 220,000 unique TCR beta nucleotide sequences was sequenced per donor, of which 15% to 20% were non-productive.

Worth noting for this clone: No cognate antigen has been identified for it. Base qualities were left out, and no much larger clone turns up one base away.

Study-level results and caveats: Because the 87-base-pair reads could not distinguish some IMGT-functional V segments, including TRBV6-2 and TRBV6-3, those segments were excluded. Correlated functional status among segregating V segments might be attributable to linkage disequilibrium, but an unknown experimental factor could not be ruled out. Because some donors lacked HLA typing at each locus, the association tests relied only on the typed subset. According to a later analysis, most CMV-associated TCR beta chains appeared to be HLA-restricted, and the HLA associations seemed to be driven largely by CMV exposure. Three of the identified cytomegalovirus-associated TCR beta chains were confirmed in vitro to be specific for cytomegalovirus antigens. According to the authors, the approach could potentially be generalized to other disease states and immunological phenotypes. According to a later genetic analysis, donors in an Asian-associated ancestry cluster had fewer N-insertions in productive TCRs than the approximately 630-donor mean. Because counts were too low, 15 to 20 rarely observed V segments, including chromosome 9 orphons, were left out of the earlier analysis of 500 to 650 of the donors. Broadly in line with IMGT annotations, most TCR beta V segments showed up in productive rearrangements about 90% or about 30% of the time in an earlier analysis of several hundred of the donors. Presence/absence analyses assumed roughly uniform sequencing depth across donors, an assumption that may not hold. This cohort had only TCR beta chains sequenced, and the lack of alpha or paired-chain data limited which features could be detected. In a later genetic analysis, a missense DCLRE1C variant was associated with V-gene and J-gene trimming of TCR beta chains, and the association was replicated in an independent cohort. In both the original and validation cohorts, the classifier was reported to diagnose cytomegalovirus status with high specificity and sensitivity. A later analysis associated roughly 17,000 TCR beta sequences with specific HLA alleles at a false discovery rate of 0.05. When HLA alleles, especially DR and DQ, strongly co-occurred, TCR associations were difficult to assign to individual alleles. CMV serostatus was the only immune exposure information available for the cohort. In a later analysis, the rate of TCR association differed among HLA loci, with DRB1 alleles having the most associated TCRs and HLA-C alleles having the fewest. Compared with equally common non-associated chains, HLA-associated TCR beta chains in a later analysis were more clonally expanded and had lower generation probabilities. In a later analysis, several top co-occurrence clusters were reported to appear linked to parvovirus B19, influenza, CMV and Epstein-Barr virus. Most TCR sequences were observed very rarely across donors, whereas some public TCRs were present in many individuals. The study gave a list of roughly 150 TCR beta chains associated with cytomegalovirus. A cluster of highly shared sequence variants was judged likely to represent a technical artifact of the sequencing pipeline. A further reported finding was that TCR beta sequences accurately predicted the HLA-A and HLA-B alleles for most subjects in the first cohort.

The cohort consisted of hundreds of healthy bone marrow donors. At the time of sampling, every cohort member was nominally healthy, though immune exposures that went unrecorded were likely present. The donor tested CMV seropositive, placing the donor among the roughly 300 seropositive members of the cohort. Each donor provided a peripheral blood sample, and peripheral blood mononuclear cells were used for TCR beta sequencing. Genomic DNA extraction from the blood cell samples was performed with the Qiagen DNeasy Blood Extraction Kit. CDR1 and CDR2 were assigned from the germline V gene (reference sequence) as DFQATT and SNEGSKA. The V end loses 5 bases and the J end loses 3 bases, and a stretch of 8 bases separates them. Including cysteine and phenylalanine, the CDR3 has 11 amino acids. Of all the DNA, just the CDR3 is kept, 33 bases in frame from base 1. The library was built by means of the immunoSEQ multiplex PCR assay. The multiplex PCR relied on a mix of 60 forward primers for TCR Vbeta segments and 13 reverse primers for TCR Jbeta segments. A multiplex PCR assay on genomic DNA amplified the CDR3 region of rearranged TCR beta genes. Amplified TCR beta libraries were sequenced as 87-base-pair reads on the Illumina HiSeq System. In the authors' own workflow: A later analysis tallied 75 million to 95 million unique TCR beta chains across the 666 repertoires, and about 10 million of those chains were shared by two or more donors. A nearest-neighbor algorithm error-corrected the raw reads and collapsed the reads into unique sequences, merging closely related sequences to remove PCR and sequencing errors. CDR3 sequences were aligned to IMGT reference sequences to assign V, D and J gene segments. For a sequence to be retained, a match of at least six nucleotides was required to both a V gene segment and a J gene segment. Rearrangements were called productive when the CDR3 lacked stop codons and stayed in frame with V and J; all others were non-productive. CDR3 was defined according to IMGT convention as the region running from the second conserved V-encoded cysteine to the conserved J-encoded phenylalanine. The earlier analysis of around 640 of the donors excluded sequences that lacked an unambiguous match to a single V gene segment. An earlier analysis of several hundred of the donors classified V segments as functional when productive rearrangements were above 56.7% and as segregating when the standard deviation between donors was above 5%. To diagnose cytomegalovirus status from the catalog of TCR beta chain sequences, a statistical classification framework was built. In a later analysis, V and J genes were assigned by comparing TCR nucleotide sequences against IMGT/GENE-DB human TR gene sequences. The TCRdist pipeline was used in a later analysis to assign CDR3 sequences and most-parsimonious VDJ recombination scenarios. In a later analysis, every TCR beta chain was defined by the combination of its CDR3 amino acid sequence and its V-gene family, and reads without a unique V-gene family were dropped. To address suspected cross-contamination and a sequencing artifact, a later analysis removed around 590 highly shared, low-generation-probability nucleotide sequences. In a later analysis, a clonal expansion index for each public chain was calculated from normalized within-repertoire ranks of inferred template counts. A later analysis computed generation probabilities with a VDJ recombination model fitted to out-of-frame rearrangements, and checked the results against IGoR. Hypergeometric tests were used in a later analysis to score TCR-TCR, TCR-HLA and TCR-CMV co-occurrence, with a repertoire-size bias correction applied to the TCR pairs. False discovery rates were estimated in a later analysis by permuting HLA or CMV assignments 20 times. In a later analysis, co-occurring TCRs were grouped using DBSCAN, with TCRdist sequence similarity added in when clustering inside HLA-allele-positive subsets. For co-occurrence clustering, repertoires with fewer than 30,000 or more than 120,000 public chains were excluded, along with about five repertoires with anomalous nucleotide sharing. The immuneACCESS repertoire file appears here via TCRdb, limited to in-frame rearrangements. These files lack a portion of the clones; in checked studies, under half of the deficit traces to unresolved V genes, and the cause of the others is not known. D and trimming come from the DNA, and the V and J calls and clone size come from that table. The sample table records some 120,000 clones; about four fifths of these occur just once. The top ten clonotypes cover 11% of the sample.

This receptor was obtained from a male donor in good health and CMV-seropositive. The chain is made from TRBV20-1 and TRBJ2-7; tentative D gene TRBD1, with 5 bases matching. The sample comprised PBMCs. The CDR3 protein is CSAPGFYEQYF. The sequenced DNA is TGCAGTGCTCCAGGGTTCTACGAGCAGTACTTC.